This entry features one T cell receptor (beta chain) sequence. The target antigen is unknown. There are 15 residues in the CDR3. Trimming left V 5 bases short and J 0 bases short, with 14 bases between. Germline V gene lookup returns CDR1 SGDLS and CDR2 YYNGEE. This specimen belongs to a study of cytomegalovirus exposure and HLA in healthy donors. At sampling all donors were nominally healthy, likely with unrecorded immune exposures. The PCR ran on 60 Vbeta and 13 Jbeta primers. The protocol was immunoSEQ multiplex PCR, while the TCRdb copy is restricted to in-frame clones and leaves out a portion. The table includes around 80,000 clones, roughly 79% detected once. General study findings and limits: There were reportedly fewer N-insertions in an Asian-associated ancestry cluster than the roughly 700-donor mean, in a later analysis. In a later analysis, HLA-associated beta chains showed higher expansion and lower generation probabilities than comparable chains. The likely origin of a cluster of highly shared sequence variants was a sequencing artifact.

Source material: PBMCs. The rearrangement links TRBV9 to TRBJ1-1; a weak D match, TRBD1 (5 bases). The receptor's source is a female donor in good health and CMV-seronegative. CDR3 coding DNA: TGTGCCAGCAGACCCCCGGGGGGGATGAACACTGAAGCTTTCTTT. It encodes CASRPPGGMNTEAFF.